The 30 T cell receptor beta chains given below trace back to one sample, sequenced in a study of T cells after posttransplantation cyclophosphamide. Libraries were prepared by immunoSEQ multiplex PCR; TCRdb keeps only in-frame clonotypes and omits some of them. The sample has 7,500 to 10,000 clones, roughly 98% seen once; the top ten hold around 0.25%. Cells defined as naive were viable CD3+CD4+ or CD3+CD8+ and CCR7+CD45RA+CD45RO-CD95-CD27+CD28+. Sequenced material: naive CD4+ T cells sorted from PBMCs. These receptors were collected from a woman aged 60-75 years in good health, CMV-negative, and a related stem cell transplant donor.

The chain links TRBV7-2 to TRBJ2-4, with D maybe TRBD1 (6 bases). The CDR3 extends over 15 amino acids. CDR1 and CDR2 from the germline V gene are SGHTA and FQGNSA. V shed 8 bases and J shed 10 bases, with 24 bases lying between them. The CDR3 bases are TGTGCCAGCTCCCCGAGCGGACAGCGCACCCTGATTCAGTACTTC. It yields the protein CASSPSGQRTLIQYF. The entire variable domain, with the rest obtained from reference TRBV7-2 and TRBJ2-4, is as follows: GAGVSQSPSNKVTEKGKDVELRCDPISGHTALYWYRQSLGQGLEFLIYFQGNSAPDKSGLPSDRFSAERTGGSVSTLTIQRTQQEDSAVYLCASSPSGQRTLIQYFGAGTRLSVL.

J is TRBJ2-6 and V is TRBV28, with TRBD2 as a possible D gene (7 bases). Germline loops: CDR1 MDHEN, CDR2 SYDVKM. The CDR3 covers 16 residues. V lost 9 bases, J lost 0 bases, and 15 bases lay in between. This CDR3 is CASIQGGASGANVLTF. In DNA form, the CDR3 reads TGTGCCAGTATACAGGGAGGGGCCTCTGGGGCCAACGTCCTGACTTTC.

The chain is built from TRBV7-9 and TRBJ1-4, with unresolved D. Between the trimmed V and J ends, which lost 5 bases and 4 bases, there was a span of 11 bases. This CDR3 spans 14 amino acids. Per germline, CDR1 SEHNR and CDR2 FQNEAQ (reference sequence). In DNA form, the CDR3 reads TGTGCCAGCAGCCCCCACTTCGGTAATGAAAAACTGTTTTTT. Translated: CASSPHFGNEKLFF. Full variable domain (remainder filled in from reference TRBV7-9 and TRBJ1-4): DTGVSQNPRHKITKRGQNVTFRCDPISEHNRLYWYRQTLGQGPEFLTYFQNEAQLEKSRLLSDRFSAERPKGSFSTLEIQRTEQGDSAMYLCASSPHFGNEKLFFGSGTQLSVL.

CDR3 sequence (DNA): TGCGCCAGCAGCGCCAGCGGGGCGACCTACAATGAGCAGTTCTTC. Translating it yields CASSASGATYNEQFF. The chain couples TRBV5-1 to TRBJ2-1, with 7 bases identical to TRBD2. This CDR3 is built from 15 residues. J gave up 2 bases and V 4 bases, and 6 bases lay outside the gene matches. In germline, CDR1 is SGHRS, CDR2 YFSETQ.

This chain links TRBV4-3 with TRBJ2-2; tentative D call: TRBD2 (7 bases). Trimming cost V 1 base and J 6 bases, with 12 bases left between them. The germline CDR1 and CDR2 sequences are LGHNA and YSLEER. This CDR3 region has 15 residues. CDR3 protein: CASSQGGGRPGELFF. As DNA, the CDR3 is TGCGCCAGCAGCCAAGGGGGGGGGCGCCCCGGGGAGCTGTTTTTT.

This clone was detected once. The rearrangement uses TRBV5-1 and TRBJ2-5; D may be TRBD2 (7 bases). The CDR3 totals 14 residues. The ends were cut back, 5 bases at V and 4 bases at J, with 15 bases in the middle. Germline assignment: CDR1 SGHRS and CDR2 YFSETQ. The CDR3 DNA reads TGCGCCAGCAGGTCTGGGGGGGCCCGAGAGACCCAGTACTTC. Translation: CASRSGGARETQYF.

This rearrangement joins TRBV7-9 to TRBJ2-7; 7 bases align to TRBD1. The V gene's germline CDR1 is SEHNR and CDR2 FQNEAQ (reference sequence). Germline trimming cut 5 bases from V and 3 bases from J; bases unmatched to any gene: 7. The CDR3 has 14 residues. The CDR3 DNA follows: TGTGCCAGCAGCCGTTCGACAGGGTACTACGAGCAGTACGTC. Translation: CASSRSTGYYEQYV.

The rearrangement joins TRBV15 to TRBJ2-5; tentatively, D is TRBD1 (5 bases). Deletions cut 4 bases from V and 5 bases from J, with 11 bases between. Germline loops: CDR1 LNHNV, CDR2 YYDKDF (reference sequence). There are 13 residues in the CDR3. The CDR3 region has the DNA TGTGCCACCAGCAAAAGGGGTAGGGAGACCCAGTACTTC. Translation: CATSKRGRETQYF.

The chain links TRBV7-9 to TRBJ1-1; weak D call: TRBD1 (5 bases). Germline CDR1 SEHNR, CDR2 FQNEAQ (reference sequence). This CDR3 is 16 amino acids long. V was shortened by 0 bases and J by 1 base, with 12 bases between the two germline ends. CDR3: CASSLAARGGNTEAFF. The CDR3 nucleotides are TGTGCCAGCAGCTTAGCAGCTCGGGGGGGGAACACTGAAGCTTTCTTT.

The chain carries TRBV6-5 and TRBJ1-3; 9 bases match TRBD1. Germline CDR1 is MNHEY and CDR2 is SVGAGI. Trimming at V came to 4 bases and at J to 2 bases, leaving 0 bases not matched to a gene. The length of the CDR3 is 14 residues. The CDR3 DNA sequence: TGTGCCAGCAGTTGGACAGGGGCTGGAAACACCATATATTTT. Protein product: CASSWTGAGNTIYF.

The CDR3 bases are TGTGCCAGCAGTCCTCCGGGACAGGGGGTGAATGAGCAGTTCTTC. Amino acid sequence: CASSPPGQGVNEQFF. This chain links TRBV6-6 with TRBJ2-1, with 11 bases that match TRBD1. With V trimmed by 5 bases and J by 7 bases, 7 bases remained unmatched. The CDR3 loop spans 15 amino acids. Germline loops: CDR1 MNHNY, CDR2 SVGAGI (reference sequence).

The chain uses TRBV5-1 and TRBJ1-2; 8 nucleotides agree with TRBD1. The CDR3 runs to 16 residues. With V trimmed by 0 bases and J by 8 bases, 12 bases remained unmatched. Germline V CDR1 and CDR2: SGHRS, YFSETQ. The CDR3 DNA is TGCGCCAGCAGCTTGGCCGGAAGGACAGGGCCCATGGGCTACACCTTC. It yields the protein CASSLAGRTGPMGYTF.

The CDR3 spells CASTWDIPSGDTQYF. CDR3 DNA sequence: TGTGCCAGCACCTGGGACATTCCGTCGGGAGATACGCAGTATTTT. The chain combines TRBV6-1 with TRBJ2-3; tentative D call: TRBD1 (6 bases). V was trimmed by 7 bases and J by 5 bases, leaving 19 bases between them. The CDR3 loop spans 15 amino acids. Germline lookup yields CDR1 MNHNS and CDR2 SASEGT.

CDR3: CASSLGQGASYGYTF. CDR3 sequence (DNA): TGCGCCAGCAGCTTGGGACAGGGTGCCAGCTATGGCTACACCTTC. The rearrangement joins TRBV5-1 to TRBJ1-2, with 7 positions matching TRBD1. The length of the CDR3 is 15 residues. After removal of 0 bases from V and 4 bases from J, the junction contained 6 bases not matched to a gene. Germline V gene sequence: CDR1 SGHRS, CDR2 YFSETQ.

CDR3 DNA: TGTGCCAGCAGCTTGAGCGGAGAAACCTACAATGAGCAGTTCTTC. This codes for CASSLSGETYNEQFF. V and J are TRBV11-3 and TRBJ2-1, with D perhaps matching TRBD2 (5 bases). In germline, CDR1 is SGHNT, CDR2 YENEEA. V dropped 3 bases and J dropped 2 bases, with 11 bases sitting between them. The CDR3 loop spans 15 amino acids.

The genes are TRBV5-6 and TRBJ1-1; D might be TRBD1 (6 bases). The V and J ends lost 4 bases and 6 bases respectively, with 16 bases between them. Per germline, CDR1 SGHDT and CDR2 YYEEEE. CDR3 length: 14 residues. The CDR3: CASSPLTGGPEAFF. CDR3 coding DNA: TGTGCCAGCAGCCCCTTGACAGGAGGACCTGAAGCTTTCTTT.

The V and J genes are TRBV18 and TRBJ1-3, with a possible D match to TRBD1 (6 bases). Trimming left V 3 bases short and J 4 bases short, with 10 bases between. Germline-derived CDR1 and CDR2 are KGHSH and LQKENI. The CDR3 contains 14 residues. DNA of the CDR3: TGTGCCAGCTCACCGCAGGGGTCCGGAAACACCATATATTTT. Protein sequence: CASSPQGSGNTIYF.

The chain links TRBV5-1 to TRBJ2-1, with D possibly TRBD1 on 5 matching bases. There are 17 residues in the CDR3. Trimming cost V 4 bases and J 2 bases, with 19 bases left between them. Looked up from germline, CDR1 is SGHRS and CDR2 is YFSETQ. CDR3 nucleotides: TGCGCCAGCAGCCCTGGAAGGCGTCAGGGAACCTACAATGAGCAGTTCTTC. Its protein is CASSPGRRQGTYNEQFF.

This chain links TRBV27 with TRBJ1-1; tentative D call: TRBD1 (6 bases). This CDR3 has 16 residues. Germline values: CDR1 MNHEY, CDR2 SMNVEV (reference sequence). Trimming left V 3 bases short and J 6 bases short, with 20 bases between. The CDR3 DNA is TGTGCCAGCAGTTTTCGGACAGTGACCCCCACATCTGAAGCTTTCTTT. As protein: CASSFRTVTPTSEAFF.

The chain couples TRBV6-1 to TRBJ2-7; 9 bases are a match to TRBD1. Unmatched junction bases numbered 8, after V lost 8 bases and J lost 6 bases. This CDR3 spans 13 amino acids. Germline CDR1 is MNHNS and CDR2 is SASEGT. The CDR3 loop is CASAGQGISEQYF. The CDR3 DNA is TGTGCCAGCGCGGGACAGGGAATTTCCGAGCAGTACTTC.

This chain joins TRBV10-3 and TRBJ1-1, with 9 bases that match TRBD1. V lost 10 bases, J lost 2 bases, and 11 bases stayed unmatched. In germline, CDR1 is ENHRY, CDR2 SYGVKD. This CDR3 spans 15 amino acids. The CDR3, as DNA: TGTGCCACCACACCCGAGGGACAGGGAAACACTGAAGCTTTCTTT. Protein product: CATTPEGQGNTEAFF.

This clone was seen once. One end of the junction does not line up with germline, which may come from a read error. This chain links TRBV11-3 with TRBJ2-4; no definite D call. Germline V gene sequence: CDR1 SGHNT, CDR2 YENEEA. The CDR3 is made up of 16 amino acids. Here the CDR3 reads CASSLVTTDCWHIQCF. CDR3 nucleotides: TGTGCCAGCAGCTTAGTCACGACCGACTGTTGGCACATTCAGTGCTTC.

The gene calls are TRBV18 and TRBJ2-5; the D gene is possibly TRBD1 (6 bases). The CDR3 consists of 17 residues. From germline, CDR1 is KGHSH and CDR2 LQKENI. Trimming cost V 0 bases and J 2 bases, with 16 bases left between them. The CDR3 sequence is CASSPPGQGFGQETQYF. DNA for the CDR3: TGTGCCAGCTCACCACCGGGGCAGGGGTTCGGTCAAGAGACCCAGTACTTC.

The J gene is TRBJ2-7, the V gene TRBV6-1; 7 bases fit TRBD1. The CDR3 totals 13 residues. Germline CDR1 is MNHNS and CDR2 is SASEGT. V lost 8 bases and J lost 6; bases outside the gene matches: 10. For the CDR3, the DNA is TGTGCCAGCTCACCCGACAGGGCAGCCGAGCAGTACTTC. Its translation: CASSPDRAAEQYF.

CDR3 loop: CSVARNRFYNEQFF. DNA for the CDR3: TGCAGCGTTGCAAGGAACAGGTTCTACAATGAGCAGTTCTTC. The chain recombines TRBV29-1 with TRBJ2-1, with D possibly matching TRBD1 (5 bases). V was cut by 4 bases and J by 3 bases, with 13 bases left in between. This CDR3 region has 14 residues. Germline CDR1 is SQVTM and CDR2 is ANQGSEA.

The V call is TRBV28, the J call TRBJ2-7, with D perhaps matching TRBD1 (6 bases). V lost 1 base to trimming and J lost 3 bases, with 13 bases between them. Germline values: CDR1 MDHEN, CDR2 SYDVKM. The CDR3 is made up of 15 amino acids. As DNA, the CDR3 is TGTGCCAGCAGTTTATCAGGGGTGGGGTTCTACGAGCAGTACTTC. It yields the protein CASSLSGVGFYEQYF.

The CDR3: CASSIPGSGGASETQYF. In DNA form, the CDR3 reads TGTGCCAGTAGTATTCCTGGTAGCGGGGGGGCCTCGGAGACCCAGTACTTC. This sequence joins TRBV19 and TRBJ2-5; 11 bases map to TRBD2. V shed 3 bases and J 5 bases; nucleotides not matched to a gene: 11. Germline V gives CDR1 LNHDA, CDR2 SQIVND (reference sequence). The CDR3 is made up of 17 amino acids.

The chain joins TRBV19 to TRBJ1-1, with 7 bases lining up with TRBD1. Germline values: CDR1 LNHDA, CDR2 SQIVND (reference sequence). J gave up 3 bases and V 11 bases, and 6 bases lay outside the gene matches. The CDR3 sequence is 12 residues long. DNA for the CDR3: TGTGCCTCTACTCAGGGGGACACTGAAGCTTTCTTT. The encoded protein is CASTQGDTEAFF.

The V and J genes are TRBV28 and TRBJ1-5, with D tentatively TRBD1 (5 bases). Germline V lookup: CDR1 MDHEN, CDR2 SYDVKM. The germline V and J ends were trimmed by 4 bases and 1 base, with 14 bases remaining between them. This CDR3 contains 16 residues. This chain's CDR3 is CASSSLIRQSNQPQHF. DNA for the CDR3: TGTGCCAGCAGTTCCCTAATAAGACAGAGCAATCAGCCCCAGCATTTT.

The V gene is TRBV19, the J gene TRBJ2-7, with D perhaps matching TRBD1 (7 bases). The CDR3 totals 14 residues. Trimming removed 6 bases at V and 6 bases at J, with 18 bases between. Germline CDR1 is LNHDA and CDR2 is SQIVND (reference sequence). The CDR3 here is CASSPRRDSCEQYV. The DNA of the CDR3 is TGTGCCAGTAGCCCCAGGAGGGACAGCTGCGAGCAGTACGTC.